The sample holds a few counts of the clone carrying this TCR beta chain. The sample has other DNA sequences that encode this CDR3 too. Germline-derived CDR1 and CDR2 are MGHDK and SYGVNS. Trimming at V came to 4 bases and at J to 7 bases, leaving 3 bases not matched to a gene. The CDR3 is 13 residues long. The data were obtained in a study of blood T cell repertoires in COVID-19. As for the study in general: Nucleic acid was either cDNA or gDNA, and it came from T cells, B-cell-depleted T cells, or PBMCs.

The assay was immunoSEQ multiplex PCR, and TCRdb's table has in-frame clones only and misses some. The sample has approximately 270,000 clones; about 90% are singletons. The sequence came from a human donor in a cohort exposed to, infected with or recovered from COVID-19 (not recorded which). The donor label of this sample is uncertain. The rearrangement joins TRBV25-1 to TRBJ1-5; 8 nucleotides match TRBD1. The material sequenced was PBMCs or T cells enriched from blood (not recorded which). The CDR3 region has the DNA TGTGCCAGCAGTGGGACAGGGCCCCAGCCCCAGCATTTT. This encodes CASSGTGPQPQHF.